This is a list of T cell receptor beta chains from one sample in a study of cytomegalovirus exposure and HLA in healthy donors. The data were produced by immunoSEQ multiplex PCR, yet TCRdb's version contains in-frame clones alone and is incomplete. The sample lists roughly 130,000 clones; 55% to 75% were seen once. Sequencing was performed on PBMCs. The receptors were sampled from a man aged 30 to 45 in good health and CMV-seropositive. The CDR3 runs from the conserved cysteine through the conserved F or W. A D gene is named only where the DNA matches it firmly. The listing skips clone size in some rows; elsewhere it reads once, few, many or a size class.

V	J	size	D	length	DNA	CDR3
TRBV18	TRBJ2-3	.	.	14	TGTGCCAGCTCACCTGCGGGTGTCACAGATACGCAGTATTTT	CASSPAGVTDTQYF
TRBV5-1	TRBJ1-2	.	TRBD1	13	TGCGCCAGCTCGTCGACAGGGGGAAGTGGCTACACCTTC	CASSSTGGSGYTF
TRBV27	TRBJ1-2	.	TRBD1	14	TGTGCCAGCAGTTTAGACAGGGGAGGCTATGGCTACACCTTC	CASSLDRGGYGYTF
TRBV7-8	TRBJ2-2	.	.	17	TGTGCCAGCAGCAGATTAAAGGGGCAGGGGAACACCGGGGAGCTGTTTTTT	CASSRLKGQGNTGELFF
TRBV12-5	TRBJ2-1	.	.	13	TGTGCTAGTGGTCCGAGGGCGGGCAATGAGCAGTTCTTC	CASGPRAGNEQFF
TRBV14	TRBJ1-5	.	.	14	TGTGCCAGCAGCCGTACAGGGTGGAATCAGCCCCAGCATTTT	CASSRTGWNQPQHF
TRBV18	TRBJ2-6	.	.	18	TGTGCCAGCTCACCCCAGGGTCTCCTGGGGTCTGGGGCCAACGTCCTGACTTTC	CASSPQGLLGSGANVLTF
TRBV19	TRBJ1-1	.	TRBD1	12	TGTGCCAGTAGTATACAGGGGGCTGAAGCTTTCTTT	CASSIQGAEAFF
TRBV5-1	TRBJ1-5	few	.	14	TGCGCCAGCAGCTTGGGGACAGGCAATCAGCCCCAGCATTTT	CASSLGTGNQPQHF
TRBV9	TRBJ2-7	.	.	14	TGTGCCAGCAGCGTAGATTTTGGCAGGGTCGAGCAGTACTTC	CASSVDFGRVEQYF
TRBV4-3	TRBJ2-7	.	.	15	TGCGCCAGCAGCCAAGAGTTAGGCGGGTCTGACGAGCAGTACTTC	CASSQELGGSDEQYF
TRBV12-5	TRBJ1-5	once	TRBD1	14	TGTGCTAGTGTACTGGGACAGCTCAATCAGCCCCAGCATTTT	CASVLGQLNQPQHF
TRBV7-2	TRBJ2-2	.	.	14	TGTGCCAGCAGCCCGCGGACGAACACCGGGGAGCTGTTTTTT	CASSPRTNTGELFF
TRBV9	TRBJ2-2	once	.	13	TGTGCCAGCAGCCCCTATTCTGCTGGGGAGCTGTTTTTT	CASSPYSAGELFF
TRBV4-3	TRBJ1-1	few	.	15	TGCGCCAGCAGCCAAGACTCGCTCGGGTTCACTGAAGCTTTCTTT	CASSQDSLGFTEAFF
TRBV5-1	TRBJ2-7	few	.	14	TGCGCCAGCAGCTCAGGGGACGGCTCCTACGAGCAGTACTTC	CASSSGDGSYEQYF
TRBV7-3	TRBJ2-1	.	TRBD2	15	TGTGCCAGCAGCTGGACTAGCGGGAGGGAAGCTGAGCAGTTCTTC	CASSWTSGREAEQFF
TRBV4-3	TRBJ2-3	few	TRBD1	15	TGCGCCAGCAGCCAAAGACAGGGCAAAGGCCCTACGCAGTATTTT	CASSQRQGKGPTQYF
TRBV6-5	TRBJ1-2	.	TRBD1	15	TGTGCCAGCAGTTACTGGGGGGACAGGTACTATGGCTACACCTTC	CASSYWGDRYYGYTF
TRBV14	TRBJ1-1	.	TRBD1	14	TGTGCCAGCAGCCAAGGGACAGGGACACGAGAAGCTTTCTTT	CASSQGTGTREAFF
TRBV11-2	TRBJ2-1	.	TRBD2	16	TGTGCCAGCAGCTTCATGGGACTAGCGGGAAGATATGAGCAGTTCTTC	CASSFMGLAGRYEQFF
TRBV6-5	TRBJ2-3	few	TRBD1	14	TGTGCCAGCAGCCCCGGGACAGACACAGATACGCAGTATTTT	CASSPGTDTDTQYF
TRBV6-5	TRBJ1-1	.	.	13	TGTGCCAGCAGCCCCACTCTGAACACTGAAGCTTTCTTT	CASSPTLNTEAFF
TRBV5-6	TRBJ2-7	few	.	15	TGTGCCAGCAGCTGGGGGGATGGCTACCCCTACGAGCAGTACTTC	CASSWGDGYPYEQYF
TRBV18	TRBJ1-5	.	.	13	TGTGCCAGCTCACCGGCTGGCAATCAGCCCCAGCATTTT	CASSPAGNQPQHF
TRBV19	TRBJ2-1	.	TRBD2	16	TGTGCCGGCCCTCGGGCGGGAGGGCTCTCCTACAATGAGCAGTTCTTC	CAGPRAGGLSYNEQFF
TRBV6-6	TRBJ1-1	.	.	15	TGTGCCAGCAGTGCCTCGACAGGTGGTTTTACTGAAGCTTTCTTT	CASSASTGGFTEAFF
TRBV7-9	TRBJ1-2	once	.	14	TGTGCCAGCAGCTTCGGGCTACAGGGCTATGGCTACACCTTC	CASSFGLQGYGYTF
TRBV29-1	TRBJ2-2	.	.	13	TGCAGCGTTGAGTCTAAGGGAGCCGGGGAGCTGTTTTTT	CSVESKGAGELFF
TRBV15	TRBJ2-5	.	TRBD1	15	TGTGCCACCAGCAGTTCCCGGGACAGACAAGAGACCCAGTACTTC	CATSSSRDRQETQYF